This T cell receptor (beta chain) was identified during a study of early stage breast cancer tumors. Study as a whole: Most invasive tumors, about 80% of the 16, were ER+/PR+/HER2-.

Per germline, CDR1 SGHRS and CDR2 YFSETQ. The CDR3 consists of 15 residues. Trimming left V 4 bases short and J 0 bases short, with 11 bases between. This clone occurred once. Assay used: immunoSEQ multiplex PCR; TCRdb lists only in-frame clones, some missing. The sample yields about 58,000 clones, around three quarters seen once. The sample taken for sequencing was blood. The chain is built from TRBV5-1 and TRBJ1-5; D gene ambiguous. The source is a person aged 25 to 45 with breast cancer. The CDR3 DNA is TGCGCCAGCAGCCTCCTGGGCGGTAGCAATCAGCCCCAGCATTTT. Amino acids: CASSLLGGSNQPQHF.